This T cell receptor beta chain was recovered during a study of regulatory T cells in long-lasting Graves disease. Turning to the study itself: Graves' patients who were just diagnosed had used antithyroid drugs for under 3 months.

Library construction for TCR beta used iRepertoire HTBI primers and Arm-PCR of CDR3 regions. From the multiplex PCR reads, TCRdb called clonotypes with MiXCR, one entry per CDR3 protein. The sample has approximately 310,000 distinct CDR3 sequences, roughly 18% seen once. Regarding time point: newly diagnosed GD, antithyroid drugs for less than 3 months. PBMCs were the source of the RNA used for TCR sequencing. Tubes containing EDTA received around 9.9 milliliters of drawn peripheral blood. This clonotype was counted many times. Its antigen is as yet unknown. V was pared by 8 bases and J by 5 bases, with 15 bases between. CDR1 and CDR2 (germline): SEHNR, FQNEAQ (reference sequence). CDR3 length equals 13 residues. Regarding the study as a whole: The study found TRBV28, TRBJ1-2 and TRBJ2-5 favored in persistent disease.

The sequenced sample was peripheral blood mononuclear cells (PBMCs), obtained at new diagnosis, from a patient treated with antithyroid drugs. The source is a female donor with Graves disease. The chain carries TRBV7-9 and TRBJ2-5; TRBD2 might be the D (5 bases). The CDR3 region is CASSPEARETQYF. The CDR3, as DNA: TGTGCCAGCTCCCCGGAGGCGAGGGAGACCCAGTACTTC.